The 18 T cell receptor beta chains below all came from one sample that was sequenced in a study of blood T cell repertoires in COVID-19. Profiling relied on immunoSEQ multiplex PCR, and the TCRdb table lists in-frame clones only, not all of them. The sample yields roughly 84,000 clones, roughly 80% seen once. The sample comprised peripheral blood. These receptors came from an older man with active or convalescent COVID-19.

The rearrangement joins TRBV19 to TRBJ1-5; the match to TRBD1 covers 9 bases. Trimming at V came to 9 bases and at J to 7 bases, leaving 10 bases not matched to a gene. The CDR3 loop spans 14 amino acids. Germline lookup yields CDR1 LNHDA and CDR2 SQIVND (reference sequence). CDR3 nucleotides: TGTGCCAGCAAATCCGGGACAGGGCCCCAGCCCCAGCATTTT. This sequence encodes CASKSGTGPQPQHF.

The CDR3 DNA reads TGTGCCAGCAGTCACACCCCGTCAGACAAAGGTGGTCAGCCCCAGCATTTT. It translates to CASSHTPSDKGGQPQHF. This chain uses TRBV6-6 with TRBJ1-5, with D unclear. The V gene's germline CDR1 is MNHNY and CDR2 SVGAGI (reference sequence). Trimming stripped 5 bases from V and 6 bases from J, with 23 bases between. CDR3 length equals 17 residues.

The chain has TRBV5-4 and TRBJ1-1; D may be TRBD1 (6 bases). There are 14 residues in the CDR3. V gave up 2 bases and J gave up 5 bases, with 13 bases separating them. The germline V gene has CDR1 SGHNT and CDR2 YYREEE (reference sequence). CDR3 sequence: CASSFTGLETEAFF. In nucleotides, the CDR3 is TGTGCCAGCAGCTTTACAGGGCTTGAAACTGAAGCTTTCTTT.

This chain links TRBV6-1 with TRBJ2-5, with a possible D match to TRBD2 (5 bases). The germline CDR1 and CDR2 sequences are MNHNS and SASEGT. Trimming stripped 3 bases from V and 3 bases from J, with 11 bases between. The CDR3 contains 14 residues. As DNA, the CDR3 is TGTGCCAGCAGTGACCCGGGATCCAAAGAGACCCAGTACTTC. Amino acid sequence: CASSDPGSKETQYF.

The chain couples TRBV29-1 to TRBJ1-2; weak D call: TRBD1 (6 bases). Germline loops: CDR1 SQVTM, CDR2 ANQGSEA. Trimming took off 0 bases at V and 1 base at J, with 12 bases between the two ends. This CDR3 is built from 15 residues. CDR3 DNA: TGCAGCGTTGAAGATCCTAGCAGGGGTAACTATGGCTACACCTTC. This gives the protein CSVEDPSRGNYGYTF.

This chain uses TRBV6-5 with TRBJ2-5; D remains unclear. Trimming removed 7 bases at V and 4 bases at J, with 13 bases between. This CDR3 is built from 13 residues. Germline CDR1 reads MNHEY; CDR2 reads SVGAGI. In DNA form, the CDR3 reads TGTGCCAGCACTGGGCCCATCGGAGAGACCCAGTACTTC. Encoded protein: CASTGPIGETQYF.

The chain employs TRBV2 and TRBJ1-5; unclear D gene. The CDR3 is 13 residues long. V was shortened by 8 bases and J by 8 bases, with 16 bases between the two germline ends. The germline V gene has CDR1 SNHLY and CDR2 FYNNEI. DNA of the CDR3: TGTGCCAGCGGCCAACGGCGGGTGGAGCCCCAGCATTTT. Protein product: CASGQRRVEPQHF.

There are a few counts of this clone. The chain has TRBV7-9 and TRBJ2-7, with TRBD1 matching over 9 bases. Germline V gene sequence: CDR1 SEHNR, CDR2 FQNEAQ (reference sequence). V lost 5 bases to trimming and J lost 6 bases; unmatched junction nucleotides: 8. The CDR3 has 14 residues. This CDR3 reads CASSNPGQGSEQYV. DNA of the CDR3: TGTGCCAGCAGCAACCCAGGACAGGGGTCCGAGCAGTACGTC.

Notes on this clone: This same CDR3 is encoded by further DNA sequences in the sample. The rearrangement uses TRBV4-1 and TRBJ2-1, with 10 bases fitting TRBD2. The ends lost 6 bases at V and 5 bases at J; junction bases unmatched: 7. Germline-derived CDR1 and CDR2 are MGHRA and YSYEKL. This CDR3 region has 15 residues. The DNA for the CDR3 is TGCGCCAGCAGTCAGCCAGCGGGGGGGCACAATGAGCAGTTCTTC. This translates into CASSQPAGGHNEQFF.

The J gene is TRBJ1-2, the V gene TRBV5-4, with D tentatively TRBD1 (5 bases). Trimming pared 0 bases from V and 7 bases from J, leaving 16 bases between. Germline CDR1 reads SGHNT; CDR2 reads YYREEE (reference sequence). The CDR3 consists of 15 residues. The CDR3 DNA reads as TGTGCCAGCAGCTTGGTCCCGACAGACCAATTTGGCTACACCTTC. Amino acids: CASSLVPTDQFGYTF.

This clone showed up just a few times. V and J are TRBV7-3 and TRBJ2-1; D not certain. V dropped 2 bases and J dropped 2 bases, with 10 bases sitting between them. The germline V gene has CDR1 SGHTA and CDR2 FQGTGA. The CDR3 has 15 residues. For the CDR3, the DNA is TGTGCCAGCAGCTTAGGTGGTGGCACCTACAATGAGCAGTTCTTC. Encoded protein: CASSLGGGTYNEQFF.

The table lists this clone with a count of one. The J gene is TRBJ1-3, the V gene TRBV9, with 7 bases matching TRBD1. The trim removed 2 bases at V and 2 bases at J, leaving 7 bases unmatched. The germline V gene encodes CDR1 SGDLS and CDR2 YYNGEE. The CDR3 runs to 16 residues. The CDR3 loop reads CASSVSGGQTGNTIYF. Written as DNA, the CDR3 is TGTGCCAGCAGCGTCTCAGGGGGGCAGACTGGAAACACCATATATTTT. The full variable domain, with the rest looked up from reference TRBV9 and TRBJ1-3, is DSGVTQTPKHLITATGQRVTLRCSPRSGDLSVYWYQQSLDQGLQFLIQYYNGEERAKGNILERFSAQQFPDLHSELNLSSLELGDSALYFCASSVSGGQTGNTIYFGEGSWLTVV.

The V and J genes are TRBV11-2 and TRBJ2-1; D uncertain. CDR1 is SGHAT and CDR2 is FQNNGV in the germline V gene. V dropped 1 base and J dropped 7 bases, with 5 bases sitting between them. CDR3 length: 12 residues. This chain's CDR3 is CASSLAGNEQFF. CDR3 nucleotides: TGTGCCAGCAGCTTAGCCGGGAATGAGCAGTTCTTC.

The chain has TRBV2 and TRBJ1-4; 9 positions match TRBD1. CDR1 SNHLY and CDR2 FYNNEI come from the germline V gene. The CDR3 contains 15 residues. Trimming removed 7 bases from V and 8 bases from J; junction bases left unmatched: 11. For the CDR3, the DNA is TGTGCCAGCAACTACGCCGGGACAGGGACGGAAAAACTGTTTTTT. Protein sequence: CASNYAGTGTEKLFF.

This sequence joins TRBV25-1 and TRBJ2-5, with D possibly being TRBD1 (5 bases). The CDR3 runs to 17 residues. V lost 3 bases and J lost 2, with 19 bases in between. In germline, CDR1 is MGHDK, CDR2 SYGVNS. The CDR3 sequence: CASSDKTTDRIQETQYF. The CDR3 nucleotides are TGTGCCAGCAGTGACAAAACCACCGACAGAATTCAAGAGACCCAGTACTTC.

In its sample, this clone was seen once. V gene TRBV19 combines with J gene TRBJ1-2; 7 bases align to TRBD1. The CDR3 has 15 residues. Germline CDR1 reads LNHDA; CDR2 reads SQIVND (reference sequence). After removal of 4 bases from V and 1 base from J, the junction contained 6 bases not matched to a gene. The CDR3 DNA reads TGTGCCAGTAGTAGATCGGGACAGATTAACTATGGCTACACCTTC. It codes for CASSRSGQINYGYTF.

V is TRBV7-2 and J is TRBJ2-3; 9 bases map to TRBD2. CDR1 is SGHTA, CDR2 FQGNSA, per germline. The CDR3 runs to 15 residues. Losses at the gene ends were 4 bases for V and 2 bases for J; bases not matched to a gene: 4. The CDR3 DNA follows: TGTGCCAGCAGCTATAGCGGGGGCTACACAGATACGCAGTATTTT. This sequence encodes CASSYSGGYTDTQYF.

The V gene is TRBV7-9, the J gene TRBJ2-1; 12 bases fit TRBD2. This CDR3 spans 15 amino acids. V lost 5 bases and J lost 6; bases outside the gene matches: 5. The V gene's germline CDR1 is SEHNR and CDR2 FQNEAQ (reference sequence). The CDR3 sequence: CASSQSSGRANEQFF. In DNA, the CDR3 is TGTGCCAGCAGCCAATCTAGCGGGAGGGCCAATGAGCAGTTCTTC.